The rows below give T cell receptor beta chains drawn from one sample of a study of shared T cell receptors in the human thymus. Clones were read by immunoSEQ multiplex PCR, and TCRdb kept only the in-frame ones, dropping some. This table holds 550,000 to 800,000 clones, 70% to 90% found once. Separately, the same data were catalogued under a study of human thymus T cells.

Sample: thymocytes. The receptors originated from a girl under two years old with a congenital heart defect. Each CDR3 is given with its conserved first and last residue. The order of the fields is D gene, clone size, J gene, V gene, CDR3 protein, CDR3 DNA. A D gene is named only where the DNA matches it firmly. Size is omitted from some rows. Given values are once, few, many or a class for expanded clones.

TRBD1 | few | TRBJ1-6 | TRBV5-1 | CASSPGQGVESYNSPLHF | TGCGCCAGCAGCCCGGGACAGGGGGTTGAGTCCTATAATTCACCCCTCCACTTT
- | - | TRBJ2-1 | TRBV7-8 | CASSLVSSVGRAVDTRYNEQFF | TGTGCCAGCAGCTTAGTATCCAGTGTGGGGCGCGCGGTGGACACTCGATACAATGAGCAGTTCTTC
- | - | TRBJ2-1 | TRBV6-5 | CASSYSAVGQTNEQFF | TGTGCCAGCAGTTATTCTGCGGTCGGACAGACTAATGAGCAGTTCTTC
- | - | TRBJ2-1 | TRBV6-1 | CASSEALQGWWVKQFF | TGTGCCAGCAGTGAAGCTTTACAGGGCTGGTGGGTGAAGCAGTTCTTC
- | - | TRBJ2-5 | TRBV6-1 | CASSDITGQETQYF | TGTGCCAGCAGTGATATTACAGGACAAGAGACCCAGTACTTC
TRBD2 | - | TRBJ2-3 | TRBV7-9 | CASSPRGSGGALDTQYF | TGTGCCAGCAGCCCGAGGGGTAGCGGGGGGGCCCTAGATACGCAGTATTTT
TRBD1 | - | TRBJ2-7 | TRBV2 | CASRDRALEQYF | TGTGCCAGCAGGGACAGGGCTCTCGAGCAGTACTTC
TRBD2 | - | TRBJ2-3 | TRBV27 | CASSYSGGSTDTQYF | TGTGCCAGCAGTTACAGCGGGGGGAGCACAGATACGCAGTATTTT
- | - | TRBJ1-1 | TRBV29-1 | CSAGTTEAFF | TGCAGCGCAGGGACTACTGAAGCTTTCTTT
TRBD1 | few | TRBJ2-7 | TRBV10-3 | CAITPGQESSYEQYF | TGTGCCATCACTCCAGGACAGGAAAGCTCCTACGAGCAGTACTTC
- | - | TRBJ2-1 | TRBV9 | CASSVVVLGRGNEQFF | TGTGCCAGCAGCGTAGTAGTTTTGGGCAGGGGTAATGAGCAGTTCTTC
TRBD1 | - | TRBJ1-2 | TRBV5-4 | CASSPRQGVPYGYTF | TGTGCCAGCAGCCCACGACAGGGGGTTCCCTATGGCTACACCTTC
TRBD2 | - | TRBJ2-7 | TRBV14 | CASSQDQRGGSEQYF | TGTGCCAGCAGCCAAGACCAGCGGGGGGGGAGCGAGCAGTACTTC
- | - | TRBJ2-7 | TRBV5-1 | CASRKGLTNYEQYF | TGCGCCAGCCGAAAGGGACTTACTAACTACGAGCAGTACTTC
TRBD1 | - | TRBJ2-7 | TRBV5-1 | CASSLARQGLNYEQYF | TGCGCCAGCAGCTTGGCCAGACAGGGATTAAACTACGAGCAGTACTTC
- | few | TRBJ1-1 | TRBV25-1 | CASSEEGGLWWPEAFF | TGTGCCAGCAGTGAGGAGGGAGGTCTTTGGTGGCCAGAAGCTTTCTTT
TRBD2 | - | TRBJ2-3 | TRBV6-5 | CASSFTSGEGTDTQYF | TGTGCCAGCAGTTTTACTAGCGGGGAAGGCACAGATACGCAGTATTTT
TRBD1 | - | TRBJ2-1 | TRBV5-8 | CASSLRIRQGDYHEQFF | TGTGCCAGCAGCTTAAGAATCCGACAGGGGGATTACCATGAGCAGTTCTTC
- | - | TRBJ2-2 | TRBV7-2 | CASSQGNTGELFF | TGTGCCAGCAGCCAGGGAAACACCGGGGAGCTGTTTTTT
- | - | TRBJ2-2 | TRBV7-6 | CASSPPGEPRGNPPNTGELFF | TGTGCCAGCAGCCCGCCAGGGGAGCCAAGAGGGAACCCCCCGAACACCGGGGAGCTGTTTTTT
TRBD1 | - | TRBJ1-6 | TRBV28 | CASSPTGYPPLHF | TGTGCCAGCAGTCCGACAGGGTATCCACCCCTCCACTTT
- | - | TRBJ2-7 | TRBV7-9 | CASSSTLDRPEQYF | TGTGCCAGCAGCTCGACGTTAGACAGGCCCGAGCAGTACTTC
- | - | TRBJ2-7 | TRBV19 | CASSAGTLTYEQYF | TGTGCCAGTAGCGCCGGGACACTTACCTACGAGCAGTACTTC
TRBD1 | - | TRBJ1-2 | TRBV30 | CAWSVVRDRTWGYTF | TGTGCCTGGAGTGTAGTGCGGGACAGGACGTGGGGCTACACCTTC
TRBD1 | - | TRBJ1-1 | TRBV5-1 | CASSFDRAGKEGTEAFF | TGCGCCAGCAGCTTCGACAGGGCAGGGAAAGAAGGGACTGAAGCTTTCTTT
TRBD1 | - | TRBJ1-5 | TRBV7-2 | CASSPPGQGRGPRQPQHF | TGTGCCAGCAGCCCGCCGGGACAGGGACGGGGGCCCCGACAGCCCCAGCATTTT
- | - | TRBJ1-1 | TRBV27 | CASSLSRKRFGTEAFF | TGTGCCAGCAGTTTATCTCGTAAGAGGTTTGGAACTGAAGCTTTCTTT